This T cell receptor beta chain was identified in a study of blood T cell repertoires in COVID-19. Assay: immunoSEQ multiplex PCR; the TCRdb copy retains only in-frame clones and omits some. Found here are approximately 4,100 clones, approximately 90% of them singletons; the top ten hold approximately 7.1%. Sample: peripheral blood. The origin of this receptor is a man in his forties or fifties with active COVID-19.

CDR3 sequence: CASSYPLGETGGRRAKNIQYF. The CDR3 DNA reads TGTGCCAGCAGTTACCCGCTGGGCGAGACAGGGGGAAGGAGGGCCAAAAACATTCAGTACTTC. This chain links TRBV6-2 or TRBV6-3 with TRBJ2-4, with TRBD1 matching over 9 bases. V lost 2 bases to trimming and J lost 1 base; unmatched junction nucleotides: 18. The CDR3 has 21 amino acids. Germline V lookup: CDR1 MNHEY, CDR2 SVGEGT.